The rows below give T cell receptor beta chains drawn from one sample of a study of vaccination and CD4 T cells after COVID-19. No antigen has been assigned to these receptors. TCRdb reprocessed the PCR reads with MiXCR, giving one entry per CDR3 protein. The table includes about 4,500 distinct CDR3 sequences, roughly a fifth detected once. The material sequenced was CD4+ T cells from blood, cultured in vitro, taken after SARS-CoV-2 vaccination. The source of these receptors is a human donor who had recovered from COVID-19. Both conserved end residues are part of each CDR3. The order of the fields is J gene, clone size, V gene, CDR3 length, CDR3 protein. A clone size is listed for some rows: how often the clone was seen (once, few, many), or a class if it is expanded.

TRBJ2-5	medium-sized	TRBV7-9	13	CASNHRGGETQYF
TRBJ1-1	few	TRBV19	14	CASSTRDRKAEAFF
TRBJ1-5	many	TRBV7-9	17	CASSFGLQGSSNQPQHF
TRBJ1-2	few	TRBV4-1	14	CASSQATGNYGYTF
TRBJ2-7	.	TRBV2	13	CASSGQSLGEQYF
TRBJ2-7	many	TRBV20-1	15	CSARGNSAGSYEQYF
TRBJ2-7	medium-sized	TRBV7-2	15	CASSRAGGVIYEQYF
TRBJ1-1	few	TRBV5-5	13	CASGQTPNTEAFF
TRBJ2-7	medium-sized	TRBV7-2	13	CASSLVVSHEQYF
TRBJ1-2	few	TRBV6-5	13	CASSYGGNYGYTF
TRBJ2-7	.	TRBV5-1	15	CASSLSPGGINEQYF
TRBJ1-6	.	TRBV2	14	CASRNREGNSPLHF
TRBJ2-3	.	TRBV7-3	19	CASSLTGINSGGAGGTQYF
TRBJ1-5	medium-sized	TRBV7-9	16	CASSRRGQGSPQPQHF
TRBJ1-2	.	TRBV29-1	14	CSVEDLGRNYGYTF
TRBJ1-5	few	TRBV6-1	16	CASLSLRGGINQPQHF
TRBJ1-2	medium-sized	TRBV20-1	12	CSALGRVYGYTF
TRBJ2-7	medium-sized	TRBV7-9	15	CASSSRGQADYEQYF
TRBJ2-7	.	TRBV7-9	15	CASSSGGTSGTEQYF
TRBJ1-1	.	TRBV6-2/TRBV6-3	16	CASGVLWGTVNTGAFF
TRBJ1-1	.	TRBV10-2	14	CASSASTGSAEAFF
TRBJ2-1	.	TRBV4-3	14	CASGRQGPYNEQFF
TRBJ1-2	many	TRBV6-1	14	CASSTREGAYGYTF
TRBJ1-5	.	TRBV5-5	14	CASSLLGVRQPQHF